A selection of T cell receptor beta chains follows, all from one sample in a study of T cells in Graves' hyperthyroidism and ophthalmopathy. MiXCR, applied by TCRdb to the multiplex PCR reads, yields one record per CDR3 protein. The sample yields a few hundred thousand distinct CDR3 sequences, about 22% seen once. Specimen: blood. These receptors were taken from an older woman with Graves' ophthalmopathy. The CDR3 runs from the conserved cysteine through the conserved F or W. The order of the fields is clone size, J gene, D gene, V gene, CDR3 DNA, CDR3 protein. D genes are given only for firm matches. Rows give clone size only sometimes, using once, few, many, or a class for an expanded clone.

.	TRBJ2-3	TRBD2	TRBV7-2	TGTGCCAGCAGCGAAAATCCGGGACTAGCGGGAGATACGCAGTATTTT	CASSENPGLAGDTQYF
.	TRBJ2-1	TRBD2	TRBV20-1	TGCAGTGCTAGATCCAAGGGTAGCGGGAAAAAGCAGTTCTTC	CSARSKGSGKKQFF
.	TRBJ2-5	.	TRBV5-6	TGTGCCAGCAGCTTGAACGTTCCAGCGGTACAAGAGACCCAGTACTTC	CASSLNVPAVQETQYF
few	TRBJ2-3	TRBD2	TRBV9	TGTGCCAGCAACGAGTTCGGGACTAGCGACACAGATACGCAGTATTTT	CASNEFGTSDTDTQYF
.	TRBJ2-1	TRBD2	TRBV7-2	TGTGCCAGCAGCTACCAAGCGGGAGGTGAGCAGTTCTTC	CASSYQAGGEQFF
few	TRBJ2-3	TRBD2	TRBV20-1	TGCAGTGCTCTGAGCGGGAGGGCGAGAGATACGCAGTATTTT	CSALSGRARDTQYF
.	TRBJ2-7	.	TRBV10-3	TGTGCCATCAGTGAGAGGGATAGAAACTCCTACGAGCAGTACTTC	CAISERDRNSYEQYF
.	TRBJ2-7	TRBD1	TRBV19	TGTGCCAGTAGTATAGGAGGGACAGGTCACTACGAGCAGTACTTC	CASSIGGTGHYEQYF
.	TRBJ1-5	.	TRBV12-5	TGTGCTAGTGGTTTGGTACGGGGGTTGGGCAATCAGCCCCAGCATTTT	CASGLVRGLGNQPQHF
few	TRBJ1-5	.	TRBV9	TGTGCCAACCACCACAGGCTAACCCGGGATCAGCCCCAGCATTTT	CANHHRLTRDQPQHF
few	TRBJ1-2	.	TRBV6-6	TGTGCCAGCAGTTACCCGGGCAGGGCCTTCTATGGCTACACCTTC	CASSYPGRAFYGYTF
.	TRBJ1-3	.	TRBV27	TGTGCCAGCAGTTTATGGCCTGGGACTGAAAACACCATATATTTT	CASSLWPGTENTIYF
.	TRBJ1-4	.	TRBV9	TGTGCCAGCAGCGTAGGACTTGCAACTAATGAAAAACTGTTTTTT	CASSVGLATNEKLFF
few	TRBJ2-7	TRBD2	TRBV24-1	TGTGCCACCAGTCGGGAGGACGAGCAGTACTTC	CATSREDEQYF
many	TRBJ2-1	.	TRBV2	TGTGCCAGCAGTGCGAAAGACACGACAAGCTCCTACAATGAGCAGTTCTTC	CASSAKDTTSSYNEQFF
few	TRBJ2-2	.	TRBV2	TGTGCCAGCCGCCGATCTGCTGTGGGGCCGAACACCGGGGAGCTGTTTTTT	CASRRSAVGPNTGELFF
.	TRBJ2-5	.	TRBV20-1	TGCAGTGCTCGCGGCGAGGCTAGCATAGAGACCCAGTACTTC	CSARGEASIETQYF
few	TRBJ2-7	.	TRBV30	TGTGCCTGGAGGAGGACGGGTTCGGGCTACGAGCAGTACTTC	CAWRRTGSGYEQYF
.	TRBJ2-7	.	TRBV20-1	TGCAGTGCTAGACCATCCGGGACCACCTACGAGCAGTACTTC	CSARPSGTTYEQYF
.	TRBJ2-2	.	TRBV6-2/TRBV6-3	TGTGCCAGCAGCCTCGGGACTGGACGGTGGAGCACCGGGGAGCTGTTTTTT	CASSLGTGRWSTGELFF
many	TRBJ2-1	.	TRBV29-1	TGCAGCGTTTTTGTCTCAAGCTCCTACAATGAGCAGTTCTTC	CSVFVSSSYNEQFF
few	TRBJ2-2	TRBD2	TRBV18	TGTGCCAGCTCAGGACTAGCGGGAGAAGTTAACACCGGGGAGCTGTTTTTT	CASSGLAGEVNTGELFF
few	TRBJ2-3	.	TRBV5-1	TGCGCCAGCAGCGCGGTGGCAGATACGCAGTATTTT	CASSAVADTQYF
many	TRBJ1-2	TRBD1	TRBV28	TGTGCCAGCAGTCCGGGACAGCTGGACTATGGCTACACCTTC	CASSPGQLDYGYTF
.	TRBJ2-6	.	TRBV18	TGTGCCAGCTCCGAGACTTACAGACTTGGGGCCAACGTCCTGACTTTC	CASSETYRLGANVLTF
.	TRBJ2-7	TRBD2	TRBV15	TGTGCCACCAGCAGGGGAGGGGTTTCCTACGAGCAGTACTTC	CATSRGGVSYEQYF
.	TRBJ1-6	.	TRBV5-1	TGCGCCAGCAGCTTGGATGCGGCCAGTAATTCACCCCTCCACTTT	CASSLDAASNSPLHF
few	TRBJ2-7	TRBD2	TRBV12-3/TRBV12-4	TGTGCCAGCAACCCCTCGACTAGCCCTAAGCGGGGCGAGCAGTACTTC	CASNPSTSPKRGEQYF
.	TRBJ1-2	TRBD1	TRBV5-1	TGCGCCAGCAGCCCCGATGGGACAGGGGGAGGCTACACCTTC	CASSPDGTGGGYTF
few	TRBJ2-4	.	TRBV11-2	TGTGCCAGCAGCTTAGGTCCCGCGCTAGCCAAAAACATTCAGTACTTC	CASSLGPALAKNIQYF
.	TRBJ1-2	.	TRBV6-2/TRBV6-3	TGTGCCAGCAGTTATCGGGGATATAACTATGGCTACACCTTC	CASSYRGYNYGYTF
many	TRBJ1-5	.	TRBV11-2	TGTGCCAGCAGCCCCGGGCCGAATCAGCCCCAGCATTTT	CASSPGPNQPQHF
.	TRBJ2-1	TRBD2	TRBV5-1	TGCGCCAGCAGCTCCGAGGCTAGCGGGTTCGAGGGGCAGTTCTTC	CASSSEASGFEGQFF
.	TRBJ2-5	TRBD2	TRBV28	TGTGCCAGCAGTTTGGGGACTAGCGGGTGGCAAGAGACCCAGTACTTC	CASSLGTSGWQETQYF
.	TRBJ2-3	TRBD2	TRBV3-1	TGTGCCAGCAGCCAATTCGCGGGAGGGCTTACAGATACGCAGTATTTT	CASSQFAGGLTDTQYF
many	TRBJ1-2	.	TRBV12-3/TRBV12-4	TGTGCCAGCAGTCCCAAGACAGGCAACTATGGCTACACCTTC	CASSPKTGNYGYTF
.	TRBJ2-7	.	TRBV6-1	TGTGCCAGCAGAACAGGGATCTACGAGCAGTACTTC	CASRTGIYEQYF
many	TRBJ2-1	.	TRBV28	TGTGCCTCCGGGGCTAGCCCCTACAATGAGCAGTTCTTC	CASGASPYNEQFF
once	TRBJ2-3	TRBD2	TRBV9	TGTGCCAGCAGCGCTAGCGGGAGTAAAGATACGCAGTATTTT	CASSASGSKDTQYF
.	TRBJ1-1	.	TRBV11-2	TGTGCCAGCAGCTTAGAAGCCAGGGTCGGCACTGAAGCTTTCTTT	CASSLEARVGTEAFF
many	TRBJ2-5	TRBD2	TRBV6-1	TGTGCCAGCAGGGCGACTAGCGAGGGTACCCAGTACTTC	CASRATSEGTQYF
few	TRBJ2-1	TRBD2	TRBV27	TGTGCCAGCAGTTCAACTAGCGGGAGGGTGGACAATGAGCAGTTCTTC	CASSSTSGRVDNEQFF
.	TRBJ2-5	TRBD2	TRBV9	TGTGCCAGCAGCTCGGGACTAGCGGAGTACCAAGAGACCCAGTACTTC	CASSSGLAEYQETQYF
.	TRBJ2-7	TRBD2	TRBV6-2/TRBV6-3	TGTGCCAGCAGTTTCCGAGCGGGGTCGGGGGAGCAGTACTTC	CASSFRAGSGEQYF
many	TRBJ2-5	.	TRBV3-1	TGTGCCAGCAGTCCCGGGGTGGAGACCCAGTACTTC	CASSPGVETQYF
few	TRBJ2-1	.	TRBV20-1	TGCAGTGCCGTAGGGGGAGGGACGAGCTCCTACAATGAGCAGTTCTTC	CSAVGGGTSSYNEQFF
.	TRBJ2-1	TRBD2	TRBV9	TGTGCCAGCAGCGTAGGACTAGCGGGAGGAGAGCAGTTCTTC	CASSVGLAGGEQFF
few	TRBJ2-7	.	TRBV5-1	TGCGCCAGCAGCTTCCTGACAGGTAGCTCCTACGAGCAGTACTTC	CASSFLTGSSYEQYF
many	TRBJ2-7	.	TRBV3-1	TGTGCCAGCAGCCACACAGGTTCCTACGAGCAGTACTTC	CASSHTGSYEQYF
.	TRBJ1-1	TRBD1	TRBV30	TGTGCCTGGAGTAAGACAGGGGGCGCATTGTGGACTGAAGCTTTCTTT	CAWSKTGGALWTEAFF
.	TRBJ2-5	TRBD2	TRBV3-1	TGTGCCAGCAGCCCTCTAGCGGGAGTGTTGGACTTC	CASSPLAGVLDF
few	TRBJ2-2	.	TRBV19	TGTGCCAGCCTACCAGGGGGGGCCGGGGAGCTGTTTTTT	CASLPGGAGELFF
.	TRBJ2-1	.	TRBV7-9	TGTGCCGGTACGGGACAGGGGAGTAGCGGGAGTCTCAATGAGCAGTTCTTC	CAGTGQGSSGSLNEQFF
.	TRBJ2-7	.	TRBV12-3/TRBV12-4	TGTGCCAGCCGCTCGAAAACTAGGGGCGAGCAGTACTTC	CASRSKTRGEQYF
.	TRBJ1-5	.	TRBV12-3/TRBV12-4	TGTGCCAGCAGTTTTGGCAGGGGTTCAAATCAGCCCCAGCATTTT	CASSFGRGSNQPQHF
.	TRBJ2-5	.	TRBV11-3	TGTGCCAGCAGCCCAGGCCAAGACGGGAAGACCCAGTACTTC	CASSPGQDGKTQYF
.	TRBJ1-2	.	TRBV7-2	TGTGCCAGCAGCTTAGCTCTCCGGGGGAACTATGGCTACACCTTC	CASSLALRGNYGYTF